These T cell receptor beta chains were read from a single sample in a study of CD8 T cells in Susac syndrome. TCRdb passed the immunoSEQ multiplex PCR reads through MiXCR, listing each CDR3 protein once. Altogether 150,000 or so distinct CDR3 sequences are present, about 94% being singletons, with the ten largest covering roughly 0.21%. Source material: CD8+ T cells from PBMCs. Source of these receptors: a human donor with multiple sclerosis. CDR3s include the opening cysteine and the closing phenylalanine or tryptophan. D genes are given only for firm matches. Part of the rows lack a size; the others show once, few, many or a class for expanded clones.

j_call	clone_size	v_call	d_call	cdr3_length	cdr3_nt	cdr3_aa
TRBJ2-7	.	TRBV20-1	.	16	TGCAGTGCTAGAGATAGGCGGAGCCCATCCTCCTACGAGCAGTACTTC	CSARDRRSPSSYEQYF
TRBJ1-2	.	TRBV29-1	.	13	TGCAGCGTTGATCGAGGGGCTAACTATGGCTACACCTTC	CSVDRGANYGYTF
TRBJ2-4	.	TRBV7-9	.	15	TGTGCCAGCAGCTTAGTTTCCCTACAGAAAAACATTCAGTACTTC	CASSLVSLQKNIQYF
TRBJ2-1	.	TRBV19	.	13	TGTGCCAGTAGAGGACAGACCTACAATGAGCAGTTCTTC	CASRGQTYNEQFF
TRBJ2-7	once	TRBV20-1	TRBD1	19	TGCAGTGCTAGAAAAGTCCCACAGGCACCCCAGACAGGGGGGTACGAGCAGTACTTC	CSARKVPQAPQTGGYEQYF
TRBJ1-1	.	TRBV20-1	.	16	TGCAGTGCTAGAGATCGAGAGGCGGTAGGAAACACTGAAGCTTTCTTT	CSARDREAVGNTEAFF
TRBJ2-7	.	TRBV27	TRBD1	16	TGTGCCAGCAGTTTATCGCCCGGGACAGGGGAAGGCGAGCAGTACTTC	CASSLSPGTGEGEQYF
TRBJ1-2	.	TRBV11-2	TRBD1	15	TGTGCCAGCACGTACACAGACAGGGGGGCATCGGGCTACACCTTC	CASTYTDRGASGYTF
TRBJ2-7	.	TRBV4-3	.	15	TGCGCCAGCAGCCAAGAAATCGCAGGCTTCTACGAGCAGTACTTC	CASSQEIAGFYEQYF
TRBJ2-7	.	TRBV7-9	.	12	TGTGCCAGCAGCTTATCGGGGGTCGAGCAGTACTTC	CASSLSGVEQYF
TRBJ1-2	.	TRBV29-1	TRBD1	14	TGCAGCGTTGAAGGGACAGGGAGTTTTAGCGGCTACACCTTC	CSVEGTGSFSGYTF
TRBJ2-2	.	TRBV9	.	15	TGTGCCAGCAGCGTAGAGGGTACGAGCGCCGGGGAGCTGTTTTTT	CASSVEGTSAGELFF
TRBJ1-2	.	TRBV12-3/TRBV12-4	.	15	TGTGCCAGCAGTTTAAGAGACAAACCTAACTATGGCTACACCTTC	CASSLRDKPNYGYTF
TRBJ2-7	.	TRBV25-1	.	11	TGTGCCAGCAGAGGATGGAGAGAGCAGTACTTC	CASRGWREQYF
TRBJ1-1	.	TRBV14	.	16	TGTGCCAGCAGCCAAGAAAGTGAAGGGGCTGGGACTGAAGCTTTCTTT	CASSQESEGAGTEAFF
TRBJ2-5	.	TRBV5-1	.	12	TGCGCCAGCAGCTTGACCCGCTTAACCCAGTACTTC	CASSLTRLTQYF
TRBJ2-5	.	TRBV6-5	TRBD2	14	TGTGCCAGCAGCTTTAGCGGGGGGGTGGAGACCCAGTACTTC	CASSFSGGVETQYF
TRBJ2-3	.	TRBV4-1	.	15	TGCGCCAGCAGCGAAGCCCCCGCCCGACCAGATACGCAGTATTTT	CASSEAPARPDTQYF
TRBJ2-1	.	TRBV2	.	17	TGTGCCAGCAGTGCGGATGATGTGGGGGTTCCCTACAATGAGCAGTTCTTC	CASSADDVGVPYNEQFF
TRBJ2-5	.	TRBV13	.	13	TGTGCCAGCAGCTCTACAGGGAGGGAGACCCAGTACTTC	CASSSTGRETQYF
TRBJ2-1	.	TRBV24-1	.	16	TGTGCCACCAGTGACCCGGGATTTAGCTCCTACAATGAGCAGTTCTTC	CATSDPGFSSYNEQFF
TRBJ2-3	once	TRBV4-1	TRBD2	17	TGCGCCAGCAGCCAAGTCGGGGGGGGCACCCGCACAGATACGCAGTATTTT	CASSQVGGGTRTDTQYF
TRBJ1-2	.	TRBV28	.	13	TGTGCCAGCAGCCGAACAGGGAACGGTGGCTACACCTTC	CASSRTGNGGYTF
TRBJ1-2	.	TRBV29-1	.	12	TGCAGCGTTGGGCGTCAGGCTGATGGCTACACCTTC	CSVGRQADGYTF
TRBJ1-1	few	TRBV5-1	.	15	TGCGCCAGCAGCCAATTCCGGGAAAAGGGAACTGAAGCTTTCTTT	CASSQFREKGTEAFF
TRBJ2-3	.	TRBV20-1	.	16	TGCAGTGCCCCGGACACCTTGGGACGCAGCACAGATACGCAGTATTTT	CSAPDTLGRSTDTQYF
TRBJ1-5	few	TRBV5-6	.	14	TGTGCCAGCAGCTTATCCGGGATTAATCAGCCCCAGCATTTT	CASSLSGINQPQHF
TRBJ2-1	.	TRBV9	.	17	TGTGCCAGCAGCGTAGGGGCCTACCCGAGCTCCTACAATGAGCAGTTCTTC	CASSVGAYPSSYNEQFF
TRBJ2-2	.	TRBV30	TRBD2	19	TGTGCCTGGAGTCCACTGGGGACTAGCGGGGTGGCGGACCCCGGGGAGCTGTTTTTT	CAWSPLGTSGVADPGELFF
TRBJ1-1	.	TRBV13	.	15	TGTGCCAGCAGCTTAGGCCGGGGGGTTCACACTGAAGCTTTCTTT	CASSLGRGVHTEAFF
TRBJ2-3	.	TRBV20-1	TRBD2	17	TGCAGTGCTATATTCCCTAGCGGGGGCCTTAGCACAGATACGCAGTATTTT	CSAIFPSGGLSTDTQYF
TRBJ1-1	.	TRBV7-9	.	13	TGTGCCAGCAGCTTATCGCGGGACGGTGAAGCTTTCTTT	CASSLSRDGEAFF
TRBJ1-1	once	TRBV18	TRBD1	13	TGTGCCAGCTCACCTTCCCTGACAGGGGGAGCTTTCTTT	CASSPSLTGGAFF
TRBJ1-2	.	TRBV11-2	.	15	TGTGCCAGCAGCTTAGATGGGGGGTACCGGGGTGGCTACACCTTC	CASSLDGGYRGGYTF
TRBJ1-2	.	TRBV19	.	15	TGTGCCAGTAGTATGGTCGCCAGGTTGGACTATGGCTACACCTTC	CASSMVARLDYGYTF
TRBJ1-1	.	TRBV27	TRBD1	14	TGTGCCAGCAGTCTGACAGGGGCCATCACTGAAGCTTTCTTT	CASSLTGAITEAFF
TRBJ1-1	.	TRBV20-1	.	13	TGCAGTGCTCCGACAGGTCGCAACACTGAAGCTTTCTTT	CSAPTGRNTEAFF
TRBJ2-2	.	TRBV30	.	18	TGTGCCTGGAGTGTACGTCCCGGGTCAAGACGAAACACCGGGGAGCTGTTTTTT	CAWSVRPGSRRNTGELFF
TRBJ2-7	.	TRBV11-2	.	14	TGTGCCAGCAGCGCGTCGAGGGATCTCTACGAGCAGTACTTC	CASSASRDLYEQYF
TRBJ2-1	.	TRBV7-8	TRBD1	20	TGTGCCAGCAGCTTACCTAAGGACAGGGACAGAGAACCCTTGTACAATGAGCAGTTCTTC	CASSLPKDRDREPLYNEQFF
TRBJ2-7	.	TRBV7-9	TRBD1	11	TGTGCCAGCAGCTCGGACAGGGAAGAGCACTTC	CASSSDREEHF
TRBJ2-1	once	TRBV28	.	14	TGTGCCAGCAGTTTAGTCAGTACCTACAATGAGCAGTTCTTC	CASSLVSTYNEQFF
TRBJ2-2	.	TRBV7-9	TRBD2	14	TGTGCCAGCAGCCGGACTAGCGGTATCGGGGAGCTGTTTTTT	CASSRTSGIGELFF
TRBJ2-7	.	TRBV30	.	13	TGTGCCTGGAATTCAGGGGGGCGTCACGAGCAGTACTTC	CAWNSGGRHEQYF
TRBJ2-7	.	TRBV27	TRBD1	11	TGTGCCAGCGGAACAGGGGGCGAGCAGTACTTC	CASGTGGEQYF
TRBJ1-1	.	TRBV9	TRBD1	16	TGTGCCAGCAGCCATGATTCGAACAGGGGGAACACTGAAGCTTTCTTT	CASSHDSNRGNTEAFF
TRBJ2-1	.	TRBV4-1	.	13	TGCGCCAGCAGCCAAGCGGGTGGCGATGAGCAGTTCTTC	CASSQAGGDEQFF
TRBJ1-1	.	TRBV20-1	.	12	TGCAGTGCTAGTAAGGGTGGACCTGAAGCTTTCTTT	CSASKGGPEAFF
TRBJ2-3	.	TRBV9	TRBD2	16	TGTGCCAGCAGCGTAACTAGCGGGGGGGCTGCAGATACGCAGTATTTT	CASSVTSGGAADTQYF
TRBJ2-1	.	TRBV3-1	.	14	TGTGCCAGCAGCCAAGTAAGGGGGAACAATGAGCAGTTCTTC	CASSQVRGNNEQFF
TRBJ1-2	.	TRBV10-3	.	13	TGTGCCATCAGTGAAGGCAGAAACTATGGCTACACCTTC	CAISEGRNYGYTF
TRBJ2-3	.	TRBV19	.	16	TGTGCCAGTAGTAGGTTAAGGTCAGGGCGCACAGATACGCAGTATTTT	CASSRLRSGRTDTQYF
TRBJ1-2	.	TRBV7-3	.	13	TGTGCCAGCAGCTTCTGGCGGGGGTATGGCTACACCTTC	CASSFWRGYGYTF
TRBJ2-7	.	TRBV6-4	.	11	TGTGCCAGCAGGCCCCAGTTCGAGCAGTACTTC	CASRPQFEQYF
TRBJ1-2	once	TRBV27	.	14	TGTGCCAGCAGTTTCATAGGGGCCCACTATGGCTACACCTTC	CASSFIGAHYGYTF
TRBJ1-5	.	TRBV19	.	15	TGTGCCAGTAGTATTTCCAGGGGAGACAATCAGCCCCAGCATTTT	CASSISRGDNQPQHF
TRBJ2-4	.	TRBV5-6	.	14	TGTGCCAGCATCCCCACAGGCCCCAAAAACATTCAGTACTTC	CASIPTGPKNIQYF